A single T cell receptor (beta chain) is shown here with its context. Germline assignment: CDR1 LGHNA and CDR2 YSLEER. Trimming removed 0 bases at V and 10 bases at J, with 7 bases between. CDR3 length equals 13 residues. This entry is derived from a study of control samples from healthy donors and cancer patients. The protocol was immunoSEQ multiplex PCR, while the TCRdb copy is restricted to in-frame clones and leaves out a portion. The sample includes some 76,000 clones, around 90% of them seen just once. The clonotype comes from a woman in her forties or fifties with colorectal cancer. The chain carries TRBV4-3 and TRBJ1-6; D not certain. The material sequenced was PBMCs. As DNA, the CDR3 is TGCGCCAGCAGCCAAGATCCGAAGTCACCCCTCCACTTT. Protein sequence: CASSQDPKSPLHF.